This T cell receptor beta chain was documented in a study of T and B cells in COVID-19 patients. Study as a whole: Median age was about 30 years in the recovered cohort and around 63 years in the active-infection cohort. The study, taken as a whole, reports: Blood from mildly ill patients while symptomatic, and early samples from severe cases, were scarce.

This clonotype is deemed medium-sized. The antigen remains unidentified. Multiplex PCR with BIOMED2 TRB-A/B primer pools amplified TRB rearrangements. One entry per CDR3 protein results from TCRdb running MiXCR on the multiplex PCR reads. The sample lists around 16,000 distinct CDR3 sequences, around a quarter occurring once. From blood, roughly 250-500 ng of genomic DNA served as TRB template. The J segment lost 5 bases and the V segment lost 1 base, leaving 16 bases of the junction unmatched. The CDR3 runs 20 residues. Germline loops: CDR1 LNHNV, CDR2 YYDKDF (reference sequence). The sequence derives from a human donor who had recovered from COVID-19. This chain joins TRBV15 and TRBJ2-2; 10 bases map to TRBD2. The sequencing input was blood. For the CDR3, the DNA is TGTGCCACCAGCAGAGCGGGGCAGCAACTAGCGGGAAGGAAGACCGGGGAGCTGTTTTTT. Translation: CATSRAGQQLAGRKTGELFF.